The 30 T cell receptor beta chains below all came from one sample that was sequenced in a study of shared clonotypes between healthy human individuals. Measured with immunoSEQ multiplex PCR; TCRdb has only the in-frame clones, and not every one. Of about 1 million clones in the sample, approximately 78% were seen once. The sequencing sample was made of memory CD4+ T cells from PBMCs. Subset reported: CD45RA-negative fraction. These TCRs come from a man aged 18 to 29 in good health. Some clones in this sample may be carry-over from other donors' samples.

In DNA, the CDR3 is TGCGCCAGCAGCTTGGGAGACTGGTATGAGCAGTTCTTC. Translating gives CASSLGDWYEQFF. The J gene is TRBJ2-1, the V gene TRBV5-1, with no clear D. Germline lookup yields CDR1 SGHRS and CDR2 YFSETQ. The CDR3 totals 13 residues. Trimming stripped 0 bases from V and 8 bases from J, with 9 bases between.

The V call is TRBV11-3, the J call TRBJ1-1, with a weak D call TRBD1 (5 bases). Per germline, CDR1 SGHNT and CDR2 YENEEA. CDR3 length equals 14 residues. V gave up 5 bases and J gave up 4 bases, with 14 bases separating them. CDR3 nucleotide sequence: TGTGCCAGCAGCCTAAACTCAGGGAGCACTGAAGCTTTCTTT. Amino acid sequence: CASSLNSGSTEAFF.

The gene calls are TRBV28 and TRBJ2-1; 10 bases map to TRBD2. With 4 bases clipped from V and 5 bases from J, the junction kept 5 bases outside the gene matches. CDR3 length equals 15 residues. Germline assignment: CDR1 MDHEN and CDR2 SYDVKM. The CDR3 DNA follows: TGTGCCAGCAGTTCTAGCGGGAGCCCTAACAATGAGCAGTTCTTC. This codes for CASSSSGSPNNEQFF.

The chain carries TRBV7-9 and TRBJ2-1; 11 nucleotides match TRBD2. J gave up 4 bases and V 5 bases, and 13 bases lay outside the gene matches. The germline V gene has CDR1 SEHNR and CDR2 FQNEAQ (reference sequence). The CDR3 spans 18 residues. The CDR3 DNA reads TGTGCCAGCAGCCCCATAGCGGGAGGGCCTGGGGTATACAATGAGCAGTTCTTC. Its translation: CASSPIAGGPGVYNEQFF.

This rearrangement joins TRBV11-3 to TRBJ2-2; 7 nucleotides match TRBD1. Germline CDR1 and CDR2: SGHNT and YENEEA. The CDR3 totals 15 residues. J was trimmed by 3 bases and V by 1 base; bases with no gene match: 2. The CDR3 here is CASSLGQGDTGELFF. The CDR3 bases are TGTGCCAGCAGCTTAGGGCAGGGGGACACCGGGGAGCTGTTTTTT.

CDR3 DNA: TGCGCCAGCGGGCCGGCAGATACGCAGTATTTT. It yields the protein CASGPADTQYF. This chain joins TRBV10-2 and TRBJ2-3; D gene uncertain. Germline V gives CDR1 WSHSY, CDR2 SAAADI. The length of the CDR3 is 11 residues. The V gene lost 8 bases and the J gene lost 4 bases, with 7 bases spanning the gap.

The chain couples TRBV7-7 to TRBJ2-1; either TRBD1 or TRBD2 may supply D (5 bases each). V lost 5 bases to trimming and J lost 7 bases, with 15 bases between them. Germline loops: CDR1 SSHAT, CDR2 FNYEAQ (reference sequence). CDR3 length: 14 amino acids. CDR3 residues: CASSRKLGTNEQFF. The CDR3 nucleotides read TGTGCCAGCAGCCGCAAATTAGGGACGAATGAGCAGTTCTTC.

In the case of this clone: Other nucleotide sequences from this sample produce the same CDR3. This chain links TRBV5-1 with TRBJ1-5, with 8 bases that match TRBD1. Germline trimming cut 3 bases from V and 7 bases from J; bases unmatched to any gene: 6. Germline V gives CDR1 SGHRS, CDR2 YFSETQ. CDR3 length equals 14 residues. The CDR3 coding sequence is TGCGCCAGCAGCTCAGGACAGGGAGGACAGCCCCAGCATTTT. This codes for CASSSGQGGQPQHF.

This clone occurred a few times. The V gene is TRBV28, the J gene TRBJ1-1, with D unclear. There are 12 residues in the CDR3. Germline V gene data show CDR1 as MDHEN and CDR2 as SYDVKM. Trimming cost V 6 bases and J 9 bases, with 14 bases left between them. The CDR3 region is CASSSQTLQAFF. CDR3 sequence (DNA): TGTGCCAGCAGCTCGCAGACGCTACAAGCTTTCTTT.

In its sample, this clone was seen a few times. A much larger clone sits a single nucleotide away, making a read error possible. Other DNA sequences of this sample code for an identical CDR3. V and J are TRBV11-2 and TRBJ2-2; D gene uncertain. The CDR3 spans 14 residues. Per the germline V gene, CDR1 is SGHAT and CDR2 is FQNNGV. Trimming shortened V by 1 base and J by 1 base, and 4 bases separated the two germline ends. The CDR3 nucleotides are TGTGCCAGCAGCTTAGGACAGAACACCGGGGAGCTGTTTTTT. Translated, it gives CASSLGQNTGELFF.

The chain recombines TRBV15 with TRBJ1-5; weak D call: TRBD1 (5 bases). The CDR3 consists of 14 residues. V lost 5 bases, J lost 6 bases, and 14 bases lay in between. In germline, CDR1 is LNHNV, CDR2 YYDKDF (reference sequence). The chain's CDR3 is CATSGQGQAQPQHF. The CDR3 nucleotides read TGTGCCACCAGCGGGCAGGGCCAGGCTCAGCCCCAGCATTTT. Variable domain in full (rest from reference TRBV15 and TRBJ1-5): DAMVIQNPRYQVTQFGKPVTLSCSQTLNHNVMYWYQQKSSQAPKLLFHYYDKDFNNEADTPDNFQSRRPNTSFCFLDIRSPGLGDTAMYLCATSGQGQAQPQHFGDGTRLSIL.

Comments on this clone: Other DNA sequences in the sample encode the same CDR3. The chain uses TRBV7-2 and TRBJ1-5, with D possibly TRBD1 on 5 matching bases. Trimming removed 1 base at V and 0 bases at J, with 7 bases between. Germline values: CDR1 SGHTA, CDR2 FQGNSA. The length of the CDR3 is 15 residues. In DNA form, the CDR3 reads TGTGCCAGCAGCTTAGAAGGGGTTAGCAATCAGCCCCAGCATTTT. Amino acid sequence: CASSLEGVSNQPQHF. Full variable domain (remainder filled in from reference TRBV7-2 and TRBJ1-5): GAGVSQSPSNKVTEKGKDVELRCDPISGHTALYWYRQSLGQGLEFLIYFQGNSAPDKSGLPSDRFSAERTGGSVSTLTIQRTQQEDSAVYLCASSLEGVSNQPQHFGDGTRLSIL.

CDR3 protein: CASSGATMGEQFF. As DNA, the CDR3 is TGTGCCAGCAGTGGGGCTACGATGGGTGAGCAGTTCTTC. V and J are TRBV2 and TRBJ2-1, with D unresolved. Germline V gene data show CDR1 as SNHLY and CDR2 as FYNNEI. The CDR3 length is 13 residues. V was cut by 4 bases and J by 9 bases, with 13 bases left in between.

This clone was counted between two and nine times. This chain links TRBV5-5 with TRBJ2-5; TRBD2 aligns across 14 bases. V shed 4 bases and J 4 bases; nucleotides not matched to a gene: 3. The CDR3 contains 15 residues. Germline V CDR1 and CDR2: SGHKS, YYEKEE (reference sequence). This chain's CDR3 is CASSTGTSGRETQYF. Here the CDR3 DNA reads TGTGCCAGCAGCACCGGGACTAGCGGGAGAGAGACCCAGTACTTC. Based on the CDR3 plus reference TRBV5-5 and TRBJ2-5, the full variable domain is DAGVTQSPTHLIKTRGQQVTLRCSPISGHKSVSWYQQVLGQGPQFIFQYYEKEERGRGNFPDRFSARQFPNYSSELNVNALLLGDSALYLCASSTGTSGRETQYFGPGTRLLVL.

V usage is TRBV28 and J usage is TRBJ1-2; 10 bases are shared with TRBD1. The V gene's germline CDR1 is MDHEN and CDR2 SYDVKM. The length of the CDR3 is 13 residues. The trim removed 3 bases at V and 9 bases at J, leaving 4 bases unmatched. The CDR3, as DNA: TGTGCCAGCAGTTTCGGGGACAGGGGAAGCTACACCTTC. Protein product: CASSFGDRGSYTF.

This clone was counted a single time. J is TRBJ2-1 and V is TRBV5-4, with 9 bases aligning to TRBD2. Germline CDR1 reads SGHNT; CDR2 reads YYREEE (reference sequence). The CDR3 sequence is 15 residues long. After removal of 0 bases from V and 6 bases from J, the junction contained 4 bases not matched to a gene. The CDR3 DNA reads TGTGCCAGCAGCTTGGTGGGCGGGAGGGCCAATGAGCAGTTCTTC. Translating gives CASSLVGGRANEQFF.

The chain uses TRBV4-3 and TRBJ2-2; 10 bases line up with TRBD2. The CDR3 consists of 19 residues. Germline assignment: CDR1 LGHNA and CDR2 YSLEER. The V and J ends lost 4 bases and 5 bases, in that order; junction bases with no gene match: 16. The CDR3 sequence is CASSPNGARLAGDTGELFF. CDR3 bases: TGCGCCAGCAGCCCAAACGGGGCGAGGCTAGCGGGAGATACCGGGGAGCTGTTTTTT.

The V call is TRBV25-1, the J call TRBJ2-7; D is ambiguous. The CDR3 consists of 14 residues. Trimming left V 5 bases short and J 5 bases short, with 16 bases between. CDR1 and CDR2 from the germline V gene are MGHDK and SYGVNS. CDR3 amino acids: CASSRTGLFDEQYF. CDR3 in DNA: TGTGCCAGCAGTCGCACGGGCCTTTTCGACGAGCAGTACTTC.

In this sample, this clone turned up once. This chain uses TRBV5-1 with TRBJ2-1, with TRBD2 matching 9 bases. Germline CDR1 reads SGHRS; CDR2 reads YFSETQ. The CDR3 length is 14 residues. Unmatched junction bases numbered 3, after V lost 1 base and J lost 7 bases. The CDR3 region is CASSLILAGNEQFF. Here the CDR3 DNA reads TGCGCCAGCAGCTTGATTCTAGCGGGAAATGAGCAGTTCTTC.

This sequence joins TRBV1 and TRBJ2-3; the table's D gene call, TRBD1, was not cross checked with the DNA. TRBV1 is shown as a pseudogene. The CDR3 covers 12 residues. The CDR3 coding sequence is TGCACCAGCAGTGGCTGGCCAGATACGCAGTATTTT. It yields the protein CTSSGWPDTQYF.

This chain links TRBV2 with TRBJ1-4, with D perhaps TRBD1 (6 bases). From germline, CDR1 is SNHLY and CDR2 FYNNEI. The CDR3 length is 15 residues. Trimming shortened V by 9 bases and J by 5 bases, and 19 bases separated the two germline ends. As DNA, the CDR3 is TGTGCCAGGGAACAAAGCGGGACAAGGAATGAAAAACTGTTTTTT. Translation gives CAREQSGTRNEKLFF.

The rearrangement joins TRBV5-1 to TRBJ1-1; 8 nucleotides agree with TRBD1. CDR1 is SGHRS, CDR2 YFSETQ, per germline. The CDR3 is 16 residues long. J lost 1 base, V lost 2 bases, and 7 bases had no gene match. The CDR3 nucleotides read TGCGCCAGCAGCTTTTTGCAGGGGGCCGCGAACACTGAAGCTTTCTTT. Encoded protein: CASSFLQGAANTEAFF.

The chain joins TRBV5-1 to TRBJ2-4; 8 nucleotides agree with TRBD2. V was clipped by 7 bases and J by 1 base; unmatched bases: 10. Germline V gives CDR1 SGHRS, CDR2 YFSETQ. The CDR3 extends over 16 amino acids. The CDR3 DNA reads as TGCGCCAGCTCCCCCGGGGGGGAGGTGGCCAAAAACATTCAGTACTTC. It specifies CASSPGGEVAKNIQYF.

J is TRBJ1-1 and V is TRBV6-1, with TRBD1 matching over 9 bases. V shed 2 bases and J 10 bases; nucleotides not matched to a gene: 17. The CDR3 spans 17 residues. CDR1 MNHNS and CDR2 SASEGT come from the germline V gene. CDR3 amino acids: CASSETWTGDNFFGAFF. CDR3 DNA sequence: TGTGCCAGCAGTGAAACCTGGACAGGGGACAATTTCTTTGGAGCTTTCTTT.

With respect to this clone: This may arise from a read error, as a much more abundant clone is one base away. The genes are TRBV7-2 and TRBJ1-2; perhaps TRBD1 as D (5 bases). V was clipped by 1 base and J by 0 bases, with 6 bases between them. This CDR3 has 14 amino acids. CDR1 and CDR2 (germline): SGHTA, FQGNSA. CDR3 in amino acids: CASSLEGTNYGYTF. The DNA for the CDR3 is TGTGCCAGCAGCTTAGAGGGGACTAACTATGGCTACACCTTC.

Concerning this clone: A junction end diverges from the germline sequence, so it may reflect a read error. This chain uses TRBV11-2 with TRBJ2-1; the match to TRBD2 covers 7 bases. CDR1 and CDR2 (germline): SGHAT, FQNNGV. CDR3 length equals 14 residues. The CDR3 protein is CASSFNTGEGISVF. The CDR3 DNA reads as TGTGCCAGCAGCTTCAACACCGGGGAGGGAATTTCAGTCTTC. Based on the CDR3 plus reference TRBV11-2 and TRBJ2-1, the full variable domain is EAGVAQSPRYKIIEKRQSVAFWCNPISGHATLYWYQQILGQGPKLLIQFQNNGVVDDSQLPKDRFSAERLKGVDSTLKIQPAKLEDSAVYLCASSFNTGEGISVFGPGTRLTVL.

J is TRBJ1-5 and V is TRBV6-1, with D uncertain. The ends were cut back, 1 base at V and 0 bases at J, with 7 bases in the middle. The V gene's germline CDR1 is MNHNS and CDR2 SASEGT. The CDR3 extends over 15 amino acids. The CDR3 sequence is CASSEGRSSNQPQHF. CDR3 DNA: TGTGCCAGCAGTGAAGGGAGGAGTAGCAATCAGCCCCAGCATTTT.

The chain uses TRBV28 and TRBJ2-1; D is possibly TRBD2 (6 bases). Looked up from germline, CDR1 is MDHEN and CDR2 is SYDVKM. The V and J ends lost 1 base and 1 base respectively, with 11 bases between them. The CDR3 runs 16 residues. The CDR3 DNA sequence: TGTGCCAGCAGTTTATACGGAGGGCGGTCCTACAATGAGCAGTTCTTC. This codes for CASSLYGGRSYNEQFF.

The chain recombines TRBV27 with TRBJ2-3; unclear D gene. The V end lost 6 bases, the J end lost 0 bases, and 10 bases lay between the germline ends. The germline V gene has CDR1 MNHEY and CDR2 SMNVEV (reference sequence). CDR3 size: 14 residues. This chain's CDR3 is CASRTLVSTDTQYF. The CDR3, as DNA: TGTGCCAGCAGGACCTTAGTTAGCACAGATACGCAGTATTTT.

This clone was detected only a few times. The chain links TRBV28 to TRBJ1-3; D gene uncertain. CDR1 MDHEN and CDR2 SYDVKM come from the germline V gene. This CDR3 region has 23 residues. The V and J ends lost 6 bases and 4 bases respectively, with 40 bases between them. The CDR3 spells CASRSGRVSPLLRPSEWGNTIYF. CDR3 in DNA: TGTGCCAGCAGGTCGGGGAGGGTATCCCCTCTATTAAGACCGTCGGAGTGGGGAAACACCATATATTTT.